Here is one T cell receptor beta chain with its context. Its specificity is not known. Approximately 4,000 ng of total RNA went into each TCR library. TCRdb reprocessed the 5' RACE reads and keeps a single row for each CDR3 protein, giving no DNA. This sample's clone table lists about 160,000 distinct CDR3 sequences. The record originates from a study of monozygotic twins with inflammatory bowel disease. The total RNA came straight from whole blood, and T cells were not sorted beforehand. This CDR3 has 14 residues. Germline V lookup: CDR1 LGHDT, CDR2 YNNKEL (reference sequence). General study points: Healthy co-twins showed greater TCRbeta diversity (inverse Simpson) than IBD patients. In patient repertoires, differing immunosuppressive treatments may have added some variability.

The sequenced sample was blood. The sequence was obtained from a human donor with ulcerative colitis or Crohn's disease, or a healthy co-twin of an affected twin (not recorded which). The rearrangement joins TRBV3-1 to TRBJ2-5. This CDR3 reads CASSRYSAQETQYF.